What follows are 5 T cell receptor beta chains derived from one specimen sequenced in a study of blood T cell repertoires in COVID-19. Sequenced by immunoSEQ multiplex PCR; TCRdb stores in-frame clones only, minus some. The sample lists 15,000 to 20,000 clones, around 80% occurring once. Material for sequencing was peripheral blood. The receptor set was obtained from a man aged 60 to 75 with active or convalescent COVID-19.

This chain links TRBV4-1 with TRBJ1-2; the match to TRBD1 covers 11 bases. J was trimmed by 2 bases and V by 5 bases; bases with no gene match: 4. Germline lookup yields CDR1 MGHRA and CDR2 YSYEKL. CDR3 size: 15 residues. The CDR3 DNA reads TGCGCCAGCAGCGAAGGGACAGGGGGGAACTATGGCTACACCTTC. Amino acids: CASSEGTGGNYGYTF.

This chain connects TRBV2 to TRBJ1-1, with 8 bases lining up with TRBD1. This CDR3 has 14 residues. V was pared by 6 bases and J by 2 bases, with 5 bases of the junction left unmatched. The germline gives CDR1 SNHLY, CDR2 FYNNEI. CDR3 sequence (DNA): TGTGCCAGCAGCCGGACAGGGCCTAACACTGAAGCTTTCTTT. Its translation is CASSRTGPNTEAFF.

This clone came up a few times. This chain links TRBV27 with TRBJ1-2; tentative D call: TRBD1 (6 bases). V lost 4 bases to trimming and J lost 7 bases, with 7 bases between them. From germline, CDR1 is MNHEY and CDR2 SMNVEV (reference sequence). The CDR3 consists of 11 residues. The CDR3 loop is CASSSGVGYTF. The CDR3 DNA reads TGTGCCAGCAGTTCAGGGGTTGGCTACACCTTC.

The V call is TRBV2, the J call TRBJ2-1; D gene uncertain. Germline V gives CDR1 SNHLY, CDR2 FYNNEI. The CDR3 loop spans 12 amino acids. The ends were cut back, 7 bases at V and 3 bases at J, with 7 bases in the middle. The DNA for the CDR3 is TGTGCCAGCAATCGTAACTACAATGAGCAGTTCTTC. This gives the protein CASNRNYNEQFF.

The CDR3 DNA follows: TGTGCCAGCAGTTTAGTTGCCGGAGGGCAGTTTTTT. It translates to CASSLVAGGQFF. The chain couples TRBV12-3 or TRBV12-4 to TRBJ1-4; unclear D gene. The CDR3 sequence is 12 residues long. V was cut by 1 base and J by 16 bases, with 13 bases left in between.